A single sample gave rise to the 32 T cell receptor beta chains below, sequenced in a study of CD8+ T cells in alopecia areata. RNA extraction was followed by reverse transcription into cDNA, which acted as the sequencing template. Using immunoSEQ multiplex PCR, the repertoire was profiled, and TCRdb retains in-frame clones only, with some absent. The sample contains about 76,000 clones, around 65% of which appear only once. The treatment denotes: oral pan-JAK inhibitor, 5-10 mg twice daily. The sequencing here drew on CD8+ T cells sorted from blood, taken at week 24, from a patient treated with tofacitinib. Receptors were obtained from a human donor with alopecia areata.

The chain joins TRBV9 to TRBJ2-7, with D maybe TRBD1 (5 bases). Trimming removed 1 base from V and 7 bases from J, with 12 bases in between. Per germline, CDR1 SGDLS and CDR2 YYNGEE. This CDR3 contains 13 residues. Here the CDR3 reads CASSVSQGGEQYF. The CDR3 DNA reads as TGTGCCAGCAGCGTATCTCAGGGTGGAGAGCAGTACTTC.

This clone has just a few counts. The chain is built from TRBV6-1 and TRBJ2-2; D ambiguous. Germline-derived CDR1 and CDR2 are MNHNS and SASEGT. This CDR3 comprises 12 residues. V dropped 11 bases and J dropped 3 bases, with 10 bases sitting between them. The CDR3 region is CAGTEYTGELFF. CDR3 in DNA: TGTGCCGGTACCGAGTACACCGGGGAGCTGTTTTTT.

This chain uses TRBV27 with TRBJ1-5, with D unclear. Germline V gene sequence: CDR1 MNHEY, CDR2 SMNVEV (reference sequence). Trimming shortened V by 2 bases and J by 6 bases, and 8 bases separated the two germline ends. The CDR3 has 13 residues. In DNA, the CDR3 is TGTGCCAGCAGTTTAGGGGTCTCTCAGCCCCAGCATTTT. Its translation is CASSLGVSQPQHF.

The chain joins TRBV7-9 to TRBJ1-5, with D unresolved. The CDR3 extends over 15 amino acids. V was clipped by 4 bases and J by 6 bases, with 16 bases between them. Germline CDR1 and CDR2: SEHNR and FQNEAQ (reference sequence). CDR3 nucleotide sequence: TGTGCCAGCAGCTCCGGATACGAGAGGAGTCAGCCCCAGCATTTT. Translated, it gives CASSSGYERSQPQHF.

This chain joins TRBV15 and TRBJ2-2, with D possibly TRBD1 on 5 matching bases. Deletions cut 3 bases from V and 2 bases from J, with 10 bases between. Germline V gene data show CDR1 as LNHNV and CDR2 as YYDKDF (reference sequence). The CDR3 consists of 15 residues. Here the CDR3 reads CATSRQDTNTGELFF. The CDR3, as DNA: TGTGCCACCAGCAGGCAGGACACAAACACCGGGGAGCTGTTTTTT.

The CDR3, as DNA: TGTGCCAGCAGTGCCGTGGAAGCTTTCTTT. Its protein product is CASSAVEAFF. This chain connects TRBV6-5 to TRBJ1-1; no reliable D call. There are 10 residues in the CDR3. CDR1 MNHEY and CDR2 SVGAGI come from the germline V gene. The V end lost 5 bases, the J end lost 8 bases, and 6 bases lay between the germline ends.

Here the CDR3 DNA reads TGTGCCAGCAGCTTAGAACAGATCCAAGAGACCCAGTACTTC. Translated, it gives CASSLEQIQETQYF. This chain joins TRBV7-9 and TRBJ2-5, with D uncertain. Per the germline V gene, CDR1 is SEHNR and CDR2 is FQNEAQ (reference sequence). The CDR3 is 14 amino acids. The V gene lost 1 base and the J gene lost 1 base, with 7 bases spanning the gap.

CDR3 in amino acids: CASISVNGNQPQHF. DNA for the CDR3: TGTGCCAGTATAAGTGTTAATGGCAATCAGCCCCAGCATTTT. The chain joins TRBV19 to TRBJ1-5; D gene unclear. Trimming took off 7 bases at V and 2 bases at J, with 12 bases between the two ends. This CDR3 is built from 14 residues. Germline values: CDR1 LNHDA, CDR2 SQIVND (reference sequence).

V usage is TRBV4-1 and J usage is TRBJ2-1, with D unresolved. The CDR3 runs to 15 residues. The ends were cut back, 2 bases at V and 0 bases at J, with 8 bases in the middle. CDR1 MGHRA and CDR2 YSYEKL come from the germline V gene. The CDR3 DNA is TGCGCCAGCAGCCAATCCGTTCTCTCCTACAATGAGCAGTTCTTC. Amino acid sequence: CASSQSVLSYNEQFF.

The chain recombines TRBV4-1 with TRBJ2-5; D may match TRBD1 or TRBD2 (5 bases each). Trimming left V 5 bases short and J 2 bases short, with 18 bases between. CDR3 length: 16 residues. Germline-derived CDR1 and CDR2 are MGHRA and YSYEKL. The CDR3 is CASSSSPWGIQETQYF. In nucleotides, the CDR3 is TGCGCCAGCAGCTCAAGCCCGTGGGGGATTCAAGAGACCCAGTACTTC.

The chain recombines TRBV2 with TRBJ2-7; D not certain. CDR1 is SNHLY and CDR2 is FYNNEI in the germline V gene. V lost 3 bases and J lost 6, with 9 bases in between. The CDR3 totals 12 residues. For the CDR3, the DNA is TGTGCCAGCAGTGACTGGGTTTCCGAGCAGTACTTC. Translating gives CASSDWVSEQYF.

The chain links TRBV4-3 to TRBJ2-5, with 8 bases fitting TRBD2. With the DNA end fitting TRBJ2-7 better, the J assignment may be wrong. The germline CDR1 and CDR2 sequences are LGHNA and YSLEER. This CDR3 has 15 amino acids. CDR3 residues: CASSQATGGIYEQYF. CDR3 in DNA: TGCGCCAGCAGCCAAGCGACGGGAGGGATCTACGAGCAGTACTTC.

The genes are TRBV7-2 and TRBJ1-1, with no clear D. CDR3 size: 14 residues. V gave up 2 bases and J gave up 1 base, with 8 bases separating them. CDR1 SGHTA and CDR2 FQGNSA come from the germline V gene. As DNA, the CDR3 is TGTGCCAGCAGCTTATTCAACCCGAACACTGAAGCTTTCTTT. Translation: CASSLFNPNTEAFF.

This chain links TRBV5-1 with TRBJ2-7; 9 bases map to TRBD1. Germline assignment: CDR1 SGHRS and CDR2 YFSETQ. This CDR3 comprises 14 residues. With V trimmed by 1 base and J by 5 bases, 4 bases remained unmatched. The CDR3 protein is CASSLTGGWDEQYF. The CDR3 DNA follows: TGCGCCAGCAGCTTGACAGGGGGCTGGGACGAGCAGTACTTC.

The chain links TRBV7-2 to TRBJ1-5, with 9 nucleotides matching TRBD1. The germline V gene has CDR1 SGHTA and CDR2 FQGNSA. This CDR3 spans 16 amino acids. The trim removed 0 bases at V and 5 bases at J, leaving 5 bases unmatched. The CDR3 region is CASSLAGGQGDQPQHF. CDR3 nucleotide sequence: TGTGCCAGCAGCTTAGCCGGGGGACAGGGTGATCAGCCCCAGCATTTT.

This clone was detected only a few times. The genes are TRBV29-1 and TRBJ1-1, with unresolved D. Per germline, CDR1 SQVTM and CDR2 ANQGSEA. The germline V and J ends were trimmed by 2 bases and 1 base, with 11 bases remaining between them. The CDR3 consists of 14 residues. The CDR3: CSVEPGGRNTEAFF. CDR3 bases: TGCAGCGTTGAACCAGGAGGCAGGAACACTGAAGCTTTCTTT. Drawing the rest from reference TRBV29-1 and TRBJ1-1, the complete variable domain is SAVISQKPSRDICQRGTSLTIQCQVDSQVTMMFWYRQQPGQSLTLIATANQGSEATYESGFVIDKFPISRPNLTFSTLTVSNMSPEDSSIYLCSVEPGGRNTEAFFGQGTRLTVV.

The gene calls are TRBV27 and TRBJ1-5; the D gene is possibly TRBD1 (6 bases). Germline V gene sequence: CDR1 MNHEY, CDR2 SMNVEV (reference sequence). This CDR3 spans 15 amino acids. The V end lost 3 bases, the J end lost 1 base, and 10 bases lay between the germline ends. CDR3 DNA: TGTGCCAGCAGTTTCGAAGGGGGAAGCAATCAGCCCCAGCATTTT. Translating gives CASSFEGGSNQPQHF.

J is TRBJ2-3 and V is TRBV4-1; D possibly corresponds to TRBD2 (6 bases). This CDR3 contains 17 residues. Germline V gene sequence: CDR1 MGHRA, CDR2 YSYEKL. The V gene lost 3 bases and the J gene lost 4 bases, with 20 bases spanning the gap. The CDR3 bases are TGCGCCAGCAGCCATCCTTTTGGCGGGGAGGTCCCAGATACGCAGTATTTT. It yields the protein CASSHPFGGEVPDTQYF.

The chain carries TRBV6-1 and TRBJ1-5; D not certain. Germline CDR1 is MNHNS and CDR2 is SASEGT. V gave up 6 bases and J gave up 1 base, with 13 bases separating them. The CDR3 contains 15 residues. Here the CDR3 reads CASRTTVGSNQPQHF. CDR3 DNA: TGTGCCAGCAGGACCACCGTAGGAAGCAATCAGCCCCAGCATTTT.

This clone was seen once. The chain uses TRBV4-1 and TRBJ2-2; the D is unclear. Trimming took 0 bases from V and 4 from J, leaving 15 bases between them. Germline CDR1 reads MGHRA; CDR2 reads YSYEKL. This CDR3 has 17 amino acids. CDR3 bases: TGCGCCAGCAGCCAAGAATCGACCCTACCGGGCACCGGGGAGCTGTTTTTT. It specifies CASSQESTLPGTGELFF.

The rearrangement uses TRBV30 and TRBJ1-1; possible D gene TRBD1, 5 bases. The CDR3 spans 12 residues. V lost 4 bases, J lost 0 bases, and 6 bases lay in between. In germline, CDR1 is GTSNPN, CDR2 SVGIG (reference sequence). The CDR3 loop reads CAWTGLNTEAFF. Here the CDR3 DNA reads TGTGCCTGGACAGGGCTGAACACTGAAGCTTTCTTT.

The genes are TRBV28 and TRBJ2-7; D not certain. Germline V gives CDR1 MDHEN, CDR2 SYDVKM. There are 14 residues in the CDR3. Trimming pared 3 bases from V and 7 bases from J, leaving 16 bases between. DNA of the CDR3: TGTGCCAGCAGTTTCGATCAAGGGATAGGGGAGCAGTACTTC. It is translated as CASSFDQGIGEQYF.

For this clone: This may stem from a read error, because a much larger clone lies one nucleotide away. The genes are TRBV6-5 and TRBJ2-3; D remains ambiguous. The CDR3 sequence is 12 residues long. From germline, CDR1 is MNHEY and CDR2 SVGAGI. V was shortened by 6 bases and J by 2 bases, with 6 bases between the two germline ends. The CDR3 nucleotides are TGTGCCAGCAGCCCAGACACAGATACGCAGTATTTT. Its translation: CASSPDTDTQYF.

The chain combines TRBV7-9 with TRBJ2-5; 9 bases are a match to TRBD2. The CDR3 totals 16 residues. The germline V gene encodes CDR1 SEHNR and CDR2 FQNEAQ (reference sequence). The J segment lost 4 bases and the V segment lost 0 bases, leaving 6 bases of the junction unmatched. The CDR3 is CASSLAGGRAGETQYF. The DNA for the CDR3 is TGTGCCAGCAGCTTAGCGGGCGGGAGGGCCGGAGAGACCCAGTACTTC. Full variable domain (remainder filled in from reference TRBV7-9 and TRBJ2-5): DTGVSQNPRHKITKRGQNVTFRCDPISEHNRLYWYRQTLGQGPEFLTYFQNEAQLEKSRLLSDRFSAERPKGSFSTLEIQRTEQGDSAMYLCASSLAGGRAGETQYFGPGTRLLVL.

This clone was detected only a few times. V and J are TRBV6-6 and TRBJ1-2; D is unresolved. V lost 5 bases and J 2 bases, leaving 12 bases between the germline ends. Germline CDR1 reads MNHNY; CDR2 reads SVGAGI (reference sequence). The CDR3 is 14 residues long. DNA for the CDR3: TGTGCCAGCAGTCCGCAAGCTAGAAACTATGGCTACACCTTC. Protein sequence: CASSPQARNYGYTF.

The chain employs TRBV11-2 and TRBJ1-5, with D uncertain. Trimming took 3 bases from V and 0 from J, leaving 15 bases between them. The CDR3 has 17 residues. The V gene's germline CDR1 is SGHAT and CDR2 FQNNGV. Here the CDR3 reads CASSLMSGWDSNQPQHF. Written as DNA, the CDR3 is TGTGCCAGCAGCTTGATGTCGGGTTGGGATAGCAATCAGCCCCAGCATTTT.

This clone was seen a handful of times. The CDR3 nucleotides are TGTGCCAGCAGCGACGGCACAGATACGCAGTATTTT. Amino acid sequence: CASSDGTDTQYF. V and J are TRBV13 and TRBJ2-3; D unclear. The CDR3 length is 12 residues. Trimming took off 5 bases at V and 1 base at J, with 4 bases between the two ends. Germline CDR1 reads PRHDT; CDR2 reads FYEKMQ (reference sequence).

The chain is built from TRBV4-3 and TRBJ1-2, with D perhaps matching TRBD1 (6 bases). The germline CDR1 and CDR2 sequences are LGHNA and YSLEER. This CDR3 contains 16 residues. V shed 1 base and J shed 6 bases, with 18 bases lying between them. The CDR3: CASSQGSTGRSNGYTF. CDR3 bases: TGCGCCAGCAGCCAAGGTTCAACAGGGAGGTCGAATGGCTACACCTTC.

The chain recombines TRBV28 with TRBJ2-4, with TRBD2 identical over 7 bases. In germline, CDR1 is MDHEN, CDR2 SYDVKM. The CDR3 is made up of 14 amino acids. V shed 3 bases, J shed 7 bases, and the junction held 6 bases outside the gene matches. CDR3 in amino acids: CASSFARDYNIQYF. CDR3 nucleotides: TGTGCCAGCAGTTTCGCCAGGGACTATAACATTCAGTACTTC.

The V gene is TRBV6-5, the J gene TRBJ2-5, with TRBD2 identical over 15 bases. This CDR3 has 16 amino acids. CDR1 and CDR2 from the germline V gene are MNHEY and SVGAGI. The V and J ends lost 3 bases and 3 bases, in that order; junction bases with no gene match: 2. CDR3 DNA sequence: TGTGCCAGCAGTTATCGGACTAGCGGGGGGGAAGAGACCCAGTACTTC. Translating gives CASSYRTSGGEETQYF.

This clone was seen many times. The chain recombines TRBV15 with TRBJ1-3; D is uncertain. The CDR3 has 11 residues. V lost 3 bases to trimming and J lost 8 bases, with 5 bases between them. Looked up from germline, CDR1 is LNHNV and CDR2 is YYDKDF (reference sequence). CDR3 residues: CATSSWDTIYF. CDR3 nucleotide sequence: TGTGCCACCAGCAGTTGGGACACCATATATTTT.

The V gene is TRBV2, the J gene TRBJ1-2, with D possibly matching TRBD1 (6 bases). CDR3 length equals 13 residues. The ends were cut back, 6 bases at V and 2 bases at J, with 10 bases in the middle. Per the germline V gene, CDR1 is SNHLY and CDR2 is FYNNEI. CDR3 protein: CASRKGENYGYTF. DNA of the CDR3: TGTGCCAGCAGGAAGGGGGAGAACTATGGCTACACCTTC.